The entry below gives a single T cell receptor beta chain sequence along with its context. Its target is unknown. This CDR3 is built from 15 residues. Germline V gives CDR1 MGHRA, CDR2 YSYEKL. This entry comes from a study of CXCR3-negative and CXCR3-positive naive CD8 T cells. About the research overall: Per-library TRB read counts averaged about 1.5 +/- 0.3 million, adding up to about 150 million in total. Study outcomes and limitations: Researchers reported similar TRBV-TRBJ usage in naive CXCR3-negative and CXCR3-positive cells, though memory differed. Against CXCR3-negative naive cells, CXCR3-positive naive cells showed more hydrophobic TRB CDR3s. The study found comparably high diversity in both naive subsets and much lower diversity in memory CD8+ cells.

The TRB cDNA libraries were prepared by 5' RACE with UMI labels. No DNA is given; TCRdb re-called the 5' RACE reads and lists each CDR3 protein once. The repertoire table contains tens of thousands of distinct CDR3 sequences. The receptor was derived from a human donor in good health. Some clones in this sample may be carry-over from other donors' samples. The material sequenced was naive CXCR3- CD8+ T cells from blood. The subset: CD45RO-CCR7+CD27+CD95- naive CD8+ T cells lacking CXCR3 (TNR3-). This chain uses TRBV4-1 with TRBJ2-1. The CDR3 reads CASSPSGLSYNEQFF.